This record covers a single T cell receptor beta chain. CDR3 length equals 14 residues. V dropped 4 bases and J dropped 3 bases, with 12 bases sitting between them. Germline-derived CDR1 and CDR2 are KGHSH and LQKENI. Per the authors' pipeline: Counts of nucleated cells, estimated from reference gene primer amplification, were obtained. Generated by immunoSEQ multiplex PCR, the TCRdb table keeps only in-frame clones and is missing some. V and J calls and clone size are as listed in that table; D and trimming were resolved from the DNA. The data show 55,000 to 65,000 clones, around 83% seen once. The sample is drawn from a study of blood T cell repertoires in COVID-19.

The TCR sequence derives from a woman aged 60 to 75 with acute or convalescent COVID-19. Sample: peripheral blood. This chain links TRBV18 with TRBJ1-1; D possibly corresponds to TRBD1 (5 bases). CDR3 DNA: TGTGCCAGCTCACTAAGGGGTCTAGACACTGAAGCTTTCTTT. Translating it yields CASSLRGLDTEAFF. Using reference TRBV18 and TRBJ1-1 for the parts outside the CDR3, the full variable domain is NAGVMQNPRHLVRRRGQEARLRCSPMKGHSHVYWYRQLPEEGLKFMVYLQKENIIDESGMPKERFSAEFPKEGPSILRIQQVVRGDSAAYFCASSLRGLDTEAFFGQGTRLTVV.